Listed below are T cell receptor beta chains from one sample, sequenced in a study of cytomegalovirus exposure and HLA in healthy donors. Profiling relied on immunoSEQ multiplex PCR, and the TCRdb table lists in-frame clones only, not all of them. Here the sample spans 150,000 to 200,000 clones, around 85% being singletons. The sequenced material came from PBMCs. The receptors here all came from a man aged 25-45 years in good health and CMV-seropositive. The CDR3 runs from the conserved cysteine through the conserved F or W. A D gene is named only where the DNA matches it firmly. Clone size is given for some rows only: seen once, a few or many times, or a class if the clone is expanded.

>TRBJ2-3|TRBV19|.|.
CASESSTDTQYF
TGTGCCAGCGAGTCCAGCACAGATACGCAGTATTTT
>TRBJ1-2|TRBV9|.|.
CASSVEGQPNYGYTF
TGTGCCAGCAGCGTAGAGGGGCAACCTAACTATGGCTACACCTTC
>TRBJ2-3|TRBV11-2|TRBD2|.
CASSPGGYTDTQYF
TGTGCCAGCAGTCCCGGGGGGTACACAGATACGCAGTATTTT
>TRBJ2-1|TRBV11-3|.|.
CASSLDGRQYYNEQFF
TGTGCCAGCAGCTTAGATGGTCGACAGTACTACAATGAGCAGTTCTTC
>TRBJ1-4|TRBV19|.|.
CRESNQAGEKLFF
TGCCGCGAATCTAACCAGGCTGGTGAAAAACTGTTTTTT
>TRBJ2-7|TRBV19|.|few
CASTSSGEAYEQYF
TGTGCCAGTACCTCGTCCGGGGAGGCCTACGAGCAGTACTTC
>TRBJ2-7|TRBV11-2|TRBD1|few
CASTPTTGTYEQYF
TGTGCCAGCACCCCCACGACAGGGACCTACGAGCAGTACTTC
>TRBJ2-3|TRBV7-2|TRBD2|.
CASSLEAGDTDTQYF
TGTGCCAGCAGCCTAGAAGCGGGGGACACAGATACGCAGTATTTT
>TRBJ2-7|TRBV29-1|TRBD1|.
CSVGQAVEQYF
TGCAGCGTGGGACAGGCTGTCGAGCAGTACTTC
>TRBJ1-5|TRBV7-8|TRBD1|.
CASSLGQGTRYSNQPQHF
TGTGCCAGCAGCTTGGGACAGGGTACCCGCTATAGCAATCAGCCCCAGCATTTT